The 32 T cell receptor beta chains presented below share a single source sample, sequenced in a study of control samples from healthy donors and cancer patients. Libraries were prepared by immunoSEQ multiplex PCR; TCRdb keeps only in-frame clonotypes and omits some of them. The table lists about 160,000 clones, approximately 94% of them singletons, with around 9.3% in the top ten. Sequencing input: blood. These TCRs come from a woman in her thirties or forties in good health.

The rearrangement joins TRBV28 to TRBJ2-7, with TRBD1 identical over 11 bases. The CDR3 consists of 15 residues. Germline-derived CDR1 and CDR2 are MDHEN and SYDVKM. Trimming at V came to 7 bases and at J to 3 bases, leaving 8 bases not matched to a gene. CDR3 loop: CASTQEGTGGYEQYF. The CDR3 nucleotides read TGTGCCAGCACCCAAGAGGGGACAGGGGGCTACGAGCAGTACTTC.

The V call is TRBV15, the J call TRBJ2-2, with 11 bases identical to TRBD2. Germline assignment: CDR1 LNHNV and CDR2 YYDKDF (reference sequence). Trimming removed 4 bases from V and 2 bases from J; junction bases left unmatched: 6. This CDR3 is built from 17 residues. The CDR3 reads CATSKTGLAVNTGELFF. The CDR3 DNA sequence: TGTGCCACCAGCAAAACGGGACTAGCGGTCAACACCGGGGAGCTGTTTTTT.

This clone occurred a few times. The chain carries TRBV6-5 and TRBJ2-7, with 8 bases fitting TRBD2. V was pared by 8 bases and J by 7 bases, with 10 bases of the junction left unmatched. CDR3 length: 13 amino acids. Germline CDR1 and CDR2: MNHEY and SVGAGI. This CDR3 reads CASHTGTRGEQYF. DNA of the CDR3: TGTGCCAGCCATACCGGGACTAGGGGTGAGCAGTACTTC.

The V gene is TRBV6-2 or TRBV6-3, the J gene TRBJ2-7; D perhaps matches TRBD1 (6 bases). Germline V gene data show CDR1 as MNHEY and CDR2 as SVGEGT. CDR3 length: 15 amino acids. The V end lost 6 bases, the J end lost 0 bases, and 15 bases lay between the germline ends. The CDR3 DNA sequence: TGTGCCAGCAGCCTAGTACAGGGACCCTCCTACGAGCAGTACTTC. This sequence encodes CASSLVQGPSYEQYF.

The rearrangement joins TRBV7-2 to TRBJ1-5, with D unresolved. The V gene lost 1 base and the J gene lost 3 bases, with 10 bases spanning the gap. Per the germline V gene, CDR1 is SGHTA and CDR2 is FQGNSA. The CDR3 spans 15 residues. CDR3 DNA: TGTGCCAGCAGCTTAGTGGCAGCGAACAATCAGCCCCAGCATTTT. Protein: CASSLVAANNQPQHF.

J is TRBJ1-1 and V is TRBV6-4; maybe TRBD1 (5 bases). V was shortened by 4 bases and J by 3 bases, with 18 bases between the two germline ends. Germline CDR1 and CDR2: MRHNA and SNTAGT. The CDR3 length is 16 residues. CDR3 nucleotide sequence: TGTGCCAGCAGTGTTCTAAGAAGAGGGGAGGACACTGAAGCTTTCTTT. Protein product: CASSVLRRGEDTEAFF.

The rearrangement joins TRBV7-2 to TRBJ1-6, with D unclear. CDR1 and CDR2 (germline): SGHTA, FQGNSA. CDR3 length equals 13 residues. V was shortened by 4 bases and J by 3 bases, with 4 bases between the two germline ends. CDR3 nucleotides: TGTGCCAGCAGCTCCCTCTATAATTCACCCCTCCACTTT. Translated: CASSSLYNSPLHF. The full variable domain, with the rest looked up from reference TRBV7-2 and TRBJ1-6, is GAGVSQSPSNKVTEKGKDVELRCDPISGHTALYWYRQSLGQGLEFLIYFQGNSAPDKSGLPSDRFSAERTGGSVSTLTIQRTQQEDSAVYLCASSSLYNSPLHFGNGTRLTVT.

V usage is TRBV19 and J usage is TRBJ2-1, with 7 positions matching TRBD2. The CDR3 length is 14 residues. CDR1 LNHDA and CDR2 SQIVND come from the germline V gene (reference sequence). The ends lost 7 bases at V and 8 bases at J; junction bases unmatched: 11. The CDR3 coding sequence is TGTGCCAGTAAAGCCCAGCGGGATAGAGATGAGCAGTTCTTC. Amino acid sequence: CASKAQRDRDEQFF.

This chain links TRBV11-2 with TRBJ2-6, with D tentatively TRBD1 (5 bases). Germline V gene lookup returns CDR1 SGHAT and CDR2 FQNNGV. The CDR3 contains 16 residues. V lost 2 bases and J 4 bases, leaving 12 bases between the germline ends. The CDR3 protein is CASSLTQGAGANVLTF. The CDR3 region has the DNA TGTGCCAGCAGCTTAACCCAGGGCGCGGGGGCCAACGTCCTGACTTTC.

The gene calls are TRBV5-4 and TRBJ2-7; weak D call: TRBD2 (6 bases). There are 16 residues in the CDR3. Trimming shortened V by 0 bases and J by 0 bases, and 13 bases separated the two germline ends. Germline V gives CDR1 SGHNT, CDR2 YYREEE (reference sequence). The CDR3 DNA is TGTGCCAGCAGCTTGGCCGAACGGGGGAGCTCCTACGAGCAGTACTTC. This gives the protein CASSLAERGSSYEQYF.

The chain joins TRBV6-5 to TRBJ1-2; TRBD1 aligns across 7 bases. This CDR3 is 14 amino acids long. Germline-derived CDR1 and CDR2 are MNHEY and SVGAGI. The V and J ends lost 0 bases and 3 bases, in that order; junction bases with no gene match: 1. The DNA of the CDR3 is TGTGCCAGCAGTTACTCTGACAGGGACTATGGCTACACCTTC. Translation: CASSYSDRDYGYTF.

This sequence joins TRBV9 and TRBJ2-3; 8 bases match TRBD2. The V gene end was trimmed by 0 bases and the J gene end by 5 bases; junction bases not matched to a gene: 5. Germline CDR1 reads SGDLS; CDR2 reads YYNGEE. The CDR3 runs to 15 residues. The CDR3 DNA reads TGTGCCAGCAGCGTAGTCGGGCTAGCGGGAGATACGCAGTATTTT. Residues: CASSVVGLAGDTQYF. The complete variable domain, with remaining parts taken from reference TRBV9 and TRBJ2-3, reads DSGVTQTPKHLITATGQRVTLRCSPRSGDLSVYWYQQSLDQGLQFLIQYYNGEERAKGNILERFSAQQFPDLHSELNLSSLELGDSALYFCASSVVGLAGDTQYFGPGTRLTVL.

Here the CDR3 reads CASSSQETQYF. CDR3 sequence (DNA): TGCGCCAGCAGTTCACAAGAGACCCAGTACTTC. The genes are TRBV5-1 and TRBJ2-5, with D unclear. The CDR3 is made up of 11 amino acids. Trimming pared 5 bases from V and 2 bases from J, leaving 4 bases between. The germline V gene has CDR1 SGHRS and CDR2 YFSETQ.

The CDR3 DNA is TGTGCCAGCAGTGGGGACAGGGAATACAATTCACCCCTCCACTTT. Protein product: CASSGDREYNSPLHF. The chain joins TRBV2 to TRBJ1-6; 9 bases are a match to TRBD1. V was clipped by 4 bases and J by 7 bases; unmatched bases: 5. The CDR3 totals 15 residues. The germline CDR1 and CDR2 sequences are SNHLY and FYNNEI.

The chain combines TRBV6-5 with TRBJ1-1, with 8 bases that match TRBD1. V lost 2 bases, J lost 11 bases, and 7 bases stayed unmatched. Germline assignment: CDR1 MNHEY and CDR2 SVGAGI. The CDR3 length is 13 residues. CDR3 residues: CASSYEEDRAAFF. CDR3 in DNA: TGTGCCAGCAGTTACGAAGAGGACAGGGCGGCTTTCTTT.

This clone showed up just once. The rearrangement links TRBV7-2 to TRBJ2-2, with D tentatively TRBD1 (5 bases). The length of the CDR3 is 14 residues. The germline gives CDR1 SGHTA, CDR2 FQGNSA. V was shortened by 2 bases and J by 6 bases, with 10 bases between the two germline ends. Written as DNA, the CDR3 is TGTGCCAGCAGCTTAACGTGGGGCCCCGGGGAGCTGTTTTTT. Its protein is CASSLTWGPGELFF.

DNA of the CDR3: TGTGCCAGTAGTGGAACAGCGGATTGGAGTGGAAAACTGTTTTTT. As protein: CASSGTADWSGKLFF. This sequence joins TRBV19 and TRBJ1-4; D is uncertain. The V gene lost 5 bases and the J gene lost 10 bases, with 20 bases spanning the gap. The length of the CDR3 is 15 residues. Germline V gene data show CDR1 as LNHDA and CDR2 as SQIVND (reference sequence).

The chain joins TRBV6-6 to TRBJ1-1; D unclear. V lost 2 bases and J 1 base, leaving 14 bases between the germline ends. The CDR3 is made up of 16 amino acids. CDR1 MNHNY and CDR2 SVGAGI come from the germline V gene (reference sequence). This CDR3 is CASSYRPSGKNTEAFF. Written as DNA, the CDR3 is TGTGCCAGCAGTTACCGACCCTCGGGGAAGAACACTGAAGCTTTCTTT.

The V call is TRBV7-2, the J call TRBJ2-1, with D unresolved. Germline loops: CDR1 SGHTA, CDR2 FQGNSA. The CDR3 is 13 residues long. V was shortened by 2 bases and J by 4 bases, with 6 bases between the two germline ends. CDR3 protein: CASSLPQYNEQFF. The CDR3 DNA is TGTGCCAGCAGCTTACCCCAGTACAATGAGCAGTTCTTC.

The chain joins TRBV7-9 to TRBJ1-6; the D is unclear. This CDR3 has 14 residues. V lost 1 base, J lost 11 bases, and 12 bases lay in between. Germline V gives CDR1 SEHNR, CDR2 FQNEAQ (reference sequence). In nucleotides, the CDR3 is TGTGCCAGCAGCTTAGATCGGGTGGTGCCACCCCTCCACTTT. This gives the protein CASSLDRVVPPLHF.

The genes are TRBV7-2 and TRBJ2-2, with 8 bases aligning to TRBD2. CDR3 size: 15 residues. Trimming at V came to 0 bases and at J to 6 bases, leaving 3 bases not matched to a gene. Per germline, CDR1 SGHTA and CDR2 FQGNSA. As DNA, the CDR3 is TGTGCCAGCAGCTTAGCGAGGACTAGCCCCGGGGAGCTGTTTTTT. Residues: CASSLARTSPGELFF. The whole variable domain, remainder taken from reference TRBV7-2 and TRBJ2-2, is GAGVSQSPSNKVTEKGKDVELRCDPISGHTALYWYRQSLGQGLEFLIYFQGNSAPDKSGLPSDRFSAERTGGSVSTLTIQRTQQEDSAVYLCASSLARTSPGELFFGEGSRLTVL.

The V and J genes are TRBV19 and TRBJ1-1; D gene uncertain. The germline gives CDR1 LNHDA, CDR2 SQIVND (reference sequence). This CDR3 contains 16 residues. V lost 7 bases to trimming and J lost 2 bases, with 20 bases between them. The CDR3 DNA reads TGTGCCAGTACCCCGAAGAGACGGTCGGGAAACACTGAAGCTTTCTTT. It translates to CASTPKRRSGNTEAFF.

The V and J genes are TRBV7-2 and TRBJ1-2; the D gene is possibly TRBD1 (5 bases). The V gene lost 3 bases and the J gene lost 5 bases, with 10 bases spanning the gap. The germline V gene has CDR1 SGHTA and CDR2 FQGNSA. The CDR3 length is 13 residues. The CDR3 DNA sequence: TGTGCCAGCAGCTTGGACACAATATATGGCTACACCTTC. Amino acid sequence: CASSLDTIYGYTF.

The chain links TRBV7-2 to TRBJ2-7; no clear D gene. Trimming removed 1 base from V and 2 bases from J, with 15 bases in between. The germline V gene encodes CDR1 SGHTA and CDR2 FQGNSA. The CDR3 runs 16 residues. DNA of the CDR3: TGTGCCAGCAGCTTAGACTTTTCGGCTGGACCCTACGAGCAGTACTTC. Its protein product is CASSLDFSAGPYEQYF.

This chain joins TRBV7-2 and TRBJ1-3, with no clear D. Germline-derived CDR1 and CDR2 are SGHTA and FQGNSA. This CDR3 region has 13 residues. The V end lost 5 bases, the J end lost 4 bases, and 9 bases lay between the germline ends. The CDR3 here is CASSRIRGNTIYF. DNA for the CDR3: TGTGCCAGCAGCCGGATTAGGGGAAACACCATATATTTT.

The genes are TRBV10-3 and TRBJ2-7; the D call may be TRBD1 or TRBD2 (5 bases each). Germline CDR1 is ENHRY and CDR2 is SYGVKD. This CDR3 contains 16 residues. V lost 0 bases and J 3 bases, leaving 15 bases between the germline ends. The CDR3 here is CAISESNGAVFYEQYF. The CDR3, as DNA: TGTGCCATCAGTGAGTCAAACGGGGCAGTTTTCTACGAGCAGTACTTC.

This chain connects TRBV7-9 to TRBJ1-1, with D unclear. Trimming removed 2 bases from V and 4 bases from J, with 8 bases in between. Germline CDR1 reads SEHNR; CDR2 reads FQNEAQ (reference sequence). The CDR3 is 13 amino acids. This CDR3 reads CASSLQRGTEAFF. As DNA, the CDR3 is TGTGCCAGCAGCTTACAGCGAGGCACTGAAGCTTTCTTT.

This clone was observed a single time. The chain employs TRBV25-1 and TRBJ1-2; D is perhaps TRBD1 (5 bases). The V and J ends lost 6 bases and 8 bases respectively, with 16 bases between them. Germline V gene lookup returns CDR1 MGHDK and CDR2 SYGVNS. The CDR3 sequence is 13 residues long. CDR3 residues: CASSVEGFQGYTF. CDR3 DNA: TGTGCCAGCAGCGTCGAGGGGTTTCAAGGCTACACCTTC.

J is TRBJ2-2 and V is TRBV6-2 or TRBV6-3; D not resolved. This CDR3 comprises 15 residues. V was pared by 0 bases and J by 7 bases, with 12 bases between. Germline values: CDR1 MNHEY, CDR2 SVGEGT. The CDR3, as DNA: TGTGCCAGCAGTTACTCGACCCCCACCGTCGGGGAGCTGTTTTTT. Its protein is CASSYSTPTVGELFF.

The chain combines TRBV19 with TRBJ2-7, with TRBD1 matching 9 bases. V shed 4 bases and J 7 bases; nucleotides not matched to a gene: 8. The germline CDR1 and CDR2 sequences are LNHDA and SQIVND (reference sequence). This CDR3 spans 14 amino acids. The CDR3, as DNA: TGTGCCAGTAGTAATCCGGGACAGGGTTGGGAGCAGTACTTC. Protein: CASSNPGQGWEQYF.

This clone has only one observation. The J gene is TRBJ1-2, the V gene TRBV5-6; D remains unclear. The germline V gene has CDR1 SGHDT and CDR2 YYEEEE. Trimming cost V 4 bases and J 2 bases, with 12 bases left between them. The CDR3 totals 14 residues. Here the CDR3 DNA reads TGTGCCAGCAGCGCCACACAGTGGAACTATGGCTACACCTTC. Its translation is CASSATQWNYGYTF.

The CDR3 sequence: CATGGHPYNEQFF. In DNA, the CDR3 is TGTGCCACGGGCGGCCATCCCTACAATGAGCAGTTCTTC. The V call is TRBV5-4, the J call TRBJ2-1; D is unclear. Germline CDR1 SGHNT, CDR2 YYREEE (reference sequence). CDR3 length: 13 amino acids. V was cut by 9 bases and J by 2 bases, with 12 bases left in between.